The 4 T cell receptor beta chains below all came from one sample that was sequenced in a study of shared clonotypes between healthy human individuals. Sequencing used immunoSEQ multiplex PCR; TCRdb keeps in-frame clones, though not all of them. This sample has roughly 2 million clones, with about 95% found just once. CD45RO-negative cells were positively selected for CCR7, leaving out terminally differentiated effector memory CD45RA+ cells. The sample comprised naive CD8+ T cells sorted from blood. The origin of the receptors is a man younger than 35 in good health.

CDR3 loop: CASSRDIGTLTEAFF. The CDR3 nucleotides read TGTGCCAGCAGCCGGGACATAGGGACGCTCACTGAAGCTTTCTTT. The rearrangement uses TRBV7-2 and TRBJ1-1; D is possibly TRBD1 (6 bases). Germline loops: CDR1 SGHTA, CDR2 FQGNSA. CDR3 size: 15 residues. The V and J ends lost 5 bases and 4 bases respectively, with 17 bases between them.

V usage is TRBV6-1 and J usage is TRBJ2-3; TRBD2 matches 14 bases. V lost 4 bases to trimming and J lost 3 bases; unmatched junction nucleotides: 9. The CDR3 consists of 18 residues. CDR1 is MNHNS, CDR2 SASEGT, per germline. The CDR3 DNA reads TGTGCCAGCAGTGGGAGAGGGACTAGCGGGAGTGTGACAGATACGCAGTATTTT. Its protein product is CASSGRGTSGSVTDTQYF.

The chain employs TRBV4-1 and TRBJ2-7, with TRBD2 matching 9 bases. The V gene end was trimmed by 0 bases and the J gene end by 3 bases; junction bases not matched to a gene: 6. Germline V gives CDR1 MGHRA, CDR2 YSYEKL. CDR3 length equals 16 residues. The CDR3 region is CASSQEVGLAIYEQYF. DNA for the CDR3: TGCGCCAGCAGCCAAGAGGTAGGACTAGCGATCTACGAGCAGTACTTC.

The chain employs TRBV30 and TRBJ1-5; D is ambiguous. The CDR3 totals 14 residues. Germline V gives CDR1 GTSNPN, CDR2 SVGIG (reference sequence). Trimming took 1 base from V and 1 from J, leaving 8 bases between them. The DNA for the CDR3 is TGTGCCTGGAGTGAGGGTTCAAGCAATCAGCCCCAGCATTTT. This translates into CAWSEGSSNQPQHF.